This TCR beta chain appears in the sequencing data of a study of low-dose radiotherapy and immunotherapy resistance in tumors. Study background: In Cohort 2, 1 Gy per fraction was delivered every two weeks, for a total of 13 Gy over 26 weeks. Intravenous ipilimumab 1 mg/kg every six weeks was given with nivolumab 240 mg every two weeks.

About this clonotype: It differs at one base from a far larger clone, so likely a read error.

As to time point: after trial treatment. Treatment given: LDRT plus nivolumab, ipilimumab, low-dose cyclophosphamide and aspirin (RACIN trial). From germline, CDR1 is KGHDR and CDR2 SFDVKD. The CDR3 length is 13 residues. Covering alpha and beta chains, TRAV- and TRBV-specific primers were used for the first-strand cDNA. PCR amplification of the TCRs was performed with Phusion for 20 to 25 PCR cycles, and it relied on a constant-region primer together with a V-primer adapter. TCRdb reprocessed the reads via MiXCR and lists one record per CDR3 protein. Altogether tens of thousands of distinct CDR3 sequences are present, 20% to 30% being singletons, with the ten largest covering around 9.1%.

The J gene is TRBJ2-3, the V gene TRBV24-1; 8 bases are shared with TRBD2. This sample comprised PBMCs, obtained after low-dose radiotherapy plus immunotherapy. This sequence originates from a male donor with prostate cancer. DNA for the CDR3: TGTTTCGAGACTAGCGTTAAAGGAGATACGCAGTATTTT. This sequence encodes CFETSVKGDTQYF.